These 14 T cell receptor beta chains originate from one sample sequenced in a study of T cell responses to AZD1222 COVID-19 vaccine. Libraries were prepared by immunoSEQ multiplex PCR; TCRdb keeps only in-frame clonotypes and omits some of them. The sample has 150,000 or so clones; around 90% are singletons. This material consisted of peripheral blood, taken on day 0 of AZD1222 vaccination. All receptors derive from an adult in good health.

CDR3 sequence (DNA): TGTGCCAGCAGTGAACGGGCGTCACCCCTCCACTTT. This codes for CASSERASPLHF. J is TRBJ1-6 and V is TRBV2; the D is unclear. Germline V gene data show CDR1 as SNHLY and CDR2 as FYNNEI. The CDR3 consists of 12 residues. V was trimmed by 2 bases and J by 10 bases, leaving 6 bases between them. The whole variable domain, filled in from reference TRBV2 and TRBJ1-6, reads EPEVTQTPSHQVTQMGQEVILRCVPISNHLYFYWYRQILGQKVEFLVSFYNNEISEKSEIFDDQFSVERPDGSNFTLKIRSTKLEDSAMYFCASSERASPLHFGNGTRLTVT.

The chain has TRBV2 and TRBJ1-2; TRBD1 aligns across 9 bases. Germline trimming cut 9 bases from V and 2 bases from J; bases unmatched to any gene: 4. The CDR3 loop spans 13 amino acids. In germline, CDR1 is SNHLY, CDR2 FYNNEI. The CDR3 spells CASTGGRNYGYTF. The CDR3, as DNA: TGTGCCAGTACAGGGGGCCGAAACTATGGCTACACCTTC.

The chain is built from TRBV10-3 and TRBJ2-2; TRBD2 agrees at 7 bases. Losses at the gene ends were 10 bases for V and 0 bases for J; bases not matched to a gene: 14. This CDR3 has 17 residues. Germline CDR1 and CDR2: ENHRY and SYGVKD. CDR3 sequence reads: CATSGGLTGTNTGELFF. The CDR3 coding sequence is TGTGCCACCTCGGGGGGATTGACGGGGACGAACACCGGGGAGCTGTTTTTT.

This clone was recorded a few times. V is TRBV6-5 and J is TRBJ1-1; no definite D call. This CDR3 contains 13 residues. The V end was cut by 2 bases, the J end by 1 base, with 5 bases between. Per the germline V gene, CDR1 is MNHEY and CDR2 is SVGAGI. The CDR3, as DNA: TGTGCCAGCAGTTACGAGGCGAACACTGAAGCTTTCTTT. Encoded protein: CASSYEANTEAFF.

V usage is TRBV29-1 and J usage is TRBJ1-2; unclear D gene. CDR1 and CDR2 from the germline V gene are SQVTM and ANQGSEA. The CDR3 is 12 residues long. Trimming removed 3 bases at V and 2 bases at J, with 7 bases between. Here the CDR3 reads CSVDTANYGYTF. The CDR3 DNA is TGCAGCGTTGATACTGCCAACTATGGCTACACCTTC.

V and J are TRBV7-8 and TRBJ2-3, with TRBD2 identical over 14 bases. Germline assignment: CDR1 SGHVS and CDR2 FQNEAQ. CDR3 length equals 20 residues. With 5 bases clipped from V and 2 bases from J, the junction kept 15 bases outside the gene matches. The DNA of the CDR3 is TGTGCCAGCAGCCCATCCCTCGGGGGACTAGCGGGGGCCTCCACAGATACGCAGTATTTT. Protein: CASSPSLGGLAGASTDTQYF. Variable domain in full (rest from reference TRBV7-8 and TRBJ2-3): GAGVSQSPRYKVAKRGQDVALRCDPISGHVSLFWYQQALGQGPEFLTYFQNEAQLDKSGLPSDRFFAERPEGSVSTLKIQRTQQEDSAVYLCASSPSLGGLAGASTDTQYFGPGTRLTVL.

This clone was recorded a few times. The J gene is TRBJ1-4, the V gene TRBV2, with D uncertain. The V end was cut by 5 bases, the J end by 0 bases, with 10 bases between. The CDR3 length is 15 residues. CDR1 and CDR2 (germline): SNHLY, FYNNEI. CDR3 sequence (DNA): TGTGCCAGCAGTAGGGCACCCGCAACTAATGAAAAACTGTTTTTT. Translation: CASSRAPATNEKLFF.

The V call is TRBV2, the J call TRBJ1-4; TRBD1 is a possible D gene (5 bases). CDR1 is SNHLY, CDR2 FYNNEI, per germline. Trimming took 4 bases from V and 4 from J, leaving 10 bases between them. The CDR3 length is 14 residues. CDR3 in amino acids: CASSAGVLNEKLFF. The CDR3 region has the DNA TGTGCCAGCAGTGCGGGGGTACTTAATGAAAAACTGTTTTTT.

The rearrangement links TRBV7-2 to TRBJ2-2; 15 nucleotides match TRBD2. The CDR3 has 16 amino acids. Germline CDR1 is SGHTA and CDR2 is FQGNSA. Trimming removed 4 bases from V and 8 bases from J; junction bases left unmatched: 5. CDR3 loop: CASSWTSGGAAGELFF. CDR3 DNA sequence: TGTGCCAGCAGCTGGACTAGCGGGGGGGCTGCGGGGGAGCTGTTTTTT.

The V and J genes are TRBV6-2 or TRBV6-3 and TRBJ1-1; no reliable D call. This CDR3 spans 15 amino acids. The germline CDR1 and CDR2 sequences are MNHEY and SVGEGT. Trimming shortened V by 5 bases and J by 1 base, and 14 bases separated the two germline ends. CDR3 residues: CASSRPPAQNTEAFF. The CDR3 bases are TGTGCCAGCAGTAGACCCCCAGCTCAGAACACTGAAGCTTTCTTT.

The V and J genes are TRBV4-2 and TRBJ2-1; a weak D match, TRBD2 (7 bases). CDR1 is LGHNA, CDR2 YNFKEQ, per germline. This CDR3 spans 17 amino acids. V was shortened by 2 bases and J by 5 bases, with 19 bases between the two germline ends. The CDR3 is CASSQRLGGGPHNEQFF. For the CDR3, the DNA is TGTGCCAGCAGCCAAAGGTTAGGGGGGGGGCCCCACAATGAGCAGTTCTTC.

The chain employs TRBV6-4 and TRBJ1-1; no definite D call. With 5 bases removed from V and 1 base from J, the gap between germline ends came to 14 bases. The CDR3 extends over 15 amino acids. The germline gives CDR1 MRHNA, CDR2 SNTAGT. The CDR3 coding sequence is TGTGCCAGCAGTCCAGAAGGGTGGCAGAACACTGAAGCTTTCTTT. This gives the protein CASSPEGWQNTEAFF.

This clone has just one count. V is TRBV5-1 and J is TRBJ1-1; maybe TRBD1 (6 bases). CDR3 length equals 17 residues. Germline values: CDR1 SGHRS, CDR2 YFSETQ. The V gene lost 0 bases and the J gene lost 1 base, with 16 bases spanning the gap. Here the CDR3 DNA reads TGCGCCAGCAGCTTGGCCTATTCGGGGACACCGAACACTGAAGCTTTCTTT. Translating gives CASSLAYSGTPNTEAFF.

As to this clone: An end of the junction differs from the germline gene, which may be a read error. J is TRBJ1-3 and V is TRBV7-7, with D maybe TRBD1 (5 bases). The germline V gene encodes CDR1 SSHAT and CDR2 FNYEAQ (reference sequence). This CDR3 is 15 amino acids long. The CDR3 DNA is TGTGCTAGCAGCTTAGAACGGGGGGCTGGAAACACCATATATTTT. Translating it yields CASSLERGAGNTIYF.